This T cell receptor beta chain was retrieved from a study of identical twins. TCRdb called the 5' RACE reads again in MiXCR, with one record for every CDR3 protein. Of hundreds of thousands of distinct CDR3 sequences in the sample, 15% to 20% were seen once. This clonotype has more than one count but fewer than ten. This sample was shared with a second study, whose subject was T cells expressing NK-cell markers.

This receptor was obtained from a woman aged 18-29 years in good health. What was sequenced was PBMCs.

CDR3 bases: TGCAGTGCTAGAGACACCTTCGAGCAGTACTTC. Its translation is CSARDTFEQYF. This rearrangement joins TRBV20-1 to TRBJ2-7; D gene ambiguous. V was trimmed by 0 bases and J by 6 bases, leaving 6 bases between them. CDR1 and CDR2 from the germline V gene are DFQATT and SNEGSKA (reference sequence). The CDR3 extends over 11 amino acids.